The 17 T cell receptor beta chains below were found in one sample sequenced in a study of Ad26.COV2.S vaccination and SARS-CoV-2 variants. The method was immunoSEQ multiplex PCR; TCRdb's version includes in-frame clones alone and lacks a portion of them. Of roughly 380,000 clones in the sample, around nine tenths are singletons; the top ten hold less than 4%. The treatment denotes: around 19 received Ad26.COV2.S at low or high dose, single or two shots; 5 received placebo; per-sample allocation not given. Sampling was done on day 63 after the first vaccine or placebo injection. Source: peripheral blood, taken in a trial of Ad26.COV2.S vaccine versus placebo. These receptor sequences come from a person aged 18-60 years who received the Ad26.COV2.S COVID-19 vaccine or a placebo.

This clone was counted between two and nine times. The chain is built from TRBV6-1 and TRBJ1-1, with D perhaps matching TRBD1 (5 bases). Germline values: CDR1 MNHNS, CDR2 SASEGT. The V gene lost 1 base and the J gene lost 7 bases, with 10 bases spanning the gap. The CDR3 extends over 13 amino acids. The DNA for the CDR3 is TGTGCCAGCAGTGAAGGGGAAACAGGTGAAGCTTTCTTT. Protein: CASSEGETGEAFF.

This clone was detected only once. V is TRBV27 and J is TRBJ1-5; possible D gene TRBD1, 5 bases. Trimming took off 1 base at V and 2 bases at J, with 12 bases between the two ends. CDR3 length equals 16 residues. Germline V gene sequence: CDR1 MNHEY, CDR2 SMNVEV (reference sequence). The CDR3 here is CASSLWAGVGNQPQHF. CDR3 nucleotides: TGTGCCAGCAGTTTATGGGCGGGGGTTGGCAATCAGCCCCAGCATTTT.

V gene TRBV11-1 combines with J gene TRBJ1-1; TRBD1 aligns across 8 bases. The junction had 8 bases not matched to a gene; V was cut back by 5 bases and J by 6 bases. Germline CDR1 and CDR2: SGHAT and FQDESV (reference sequence). This CDR3 has 14 residues. CDR3 DNA sequence: TGTGCCAGCAGCCCGGGACAGGCGATAGCTGAAGCTTTCTTT. This codes for CASSPGQAIAEAFF. Variable domain in full (rest from reference TRBV11-1 and TRBJ1-1): EAEVAQSPRYKITEKSQAVAFWCDPISGHATLYWYRQILGQGPELLVQFQDESVVDDSQLPKDRFSAERLKGVDSTLKIQPAELGDSAMYLCASSPGQAIAEAFFGQGTRLTVV.

The chain is built from TRBV7-9 and TRBJ2-2; TRBD1 agrees at 9 bases. The germline gives CDR1 SEHNR, CDR2 FQNEAQ (reference sequence). V trimming: 4 bases; J trimming: 4 bases; junction bases outside the gene matches: 10. This CDR3 has 17 amino acids. The CDR3 loop is CASSSWVGDRATGELFF. CDR3 sequence (DNA): TGTGCCAGCAGCTCCTGGGTTGGGGACAGGGCCACCGGGGAGCTGTTTTTT.

Remarks on this clone: Other DNA sequences of this sample code for an identical CDR3. The rearrangement joins TRBV9 to TRBJ1-6, with 7 bases that match TRBD1. The length of the CDR3 is 15 residues. Germline trimming cut 3 bases from V and 7 bases from J; bases unmatched to any gene: 7. Germline assignment: CDR1 SGDLS and CDR2 YYNGEE. The CDR3 reads CASSERTGGNSPLHF. CDR3 coding DNA: TGTGCCAGCAGCGAGCGGACAGGTGGGAATTCACCCCTCCACTTT.

V usage is TRBV7-2 and J usage is TRBJ2-1; 7 bases are shared with TRBD1. Losses at the gene ends were 5 bases for V and 3 bases for J; bases not matched to a gene: 7. Germline CDR1 reads SGHTA; CDR2 reads FQGNSA. This CDR3 contains 15 residues. CDR3 nucleotides: TGTGCCAGCAGCGTAGGACAGGCACTCTACAATGAGCAGTTCTTC. Protein: CASSVGQALYNEQFF.

The DNA of the CDR3 is TGTGCCAGCAGTCGACAGGGTTTGGACCTCAATCAGCCCCAGCATTTT. This gives the protein CASSRQGLDLNQPQHF. V and J are TRBV6-2 or TRBV6-3 and TRBJ1-5, with 7 bases identical to TRBD1. The ends lost 5 bases at V and 3 bases at J; junction bases unmatched: 10. Germline CDR1 reads MNHEY; CDR2 reads SVGEGT. CDR3 length: 16 amino acids.

Notes on this clone: Different DNA sequences within this sample yield the same CDR3. The genes are TRBV5-1 and TRBJ1-2; weak D call: TRBD1 (6 bases). The germline V gene has CDR1 SGHRS and CDR2 YFSETQ. The V gene lost 4 bases and the J gene lost 7 bases, with 11 bases spanning the gap. The CDR3 consists of 12 residues. The CDR3 here is CASSLTGTGYTF. CDR3 coding DNA: TGCGCCAGCAGCCTCACAGGGACTGGCTACACCTTC.

This chain uses TRBV10-2 with TRBJ2-2; unclear D gene. Per the germline V gene, CDR1 is WSHSY and CDR2 is SAAADI. V lost 8 bases, J lost 1 base, and 2 bases lay in between. This CDR3 is built from 11 residues. The CDR3 region has the DNA TGCGCCAGCTGGAACACCGGGGAGCTGTTTTTT. Residues: CASWNTGELFF.

In this sample, this clone turned up once. The rearrangement joins TRBV11-3 to TRBJ2-2, with D tentatively TRBD1 or TRBD2 (6 bases each). The germline CDR1 and CDR2 sequences are SGHNT and YENEEA. The CDR3 runs 14 residues. Between the trimmed V and J ends, which lost 9 bases and 1 base, there was a span of 12 bases. CDR3 in DNA: TGTGCCAGTCGGGGGACACAGAACACCGGGGAGCTGTTTTTT. It specifies CASRGTQNTGELFF. Together with reference TRBV11-3 and TRBJ2-2, the CDR3 gives the full variable domain: EAGVVQSPRYKIIEKKQPVAFWCNPISGHNTLYWYLQNLGQGPELLIRYENEEAVDDSQLPKDRFSAERLKGVDSTLKIQPAELGDSAVYLCASRGTQNTGELFFGEGSRLTVL.

V usage is TRBV10-3 and J usage is TRBJ2-5; no clear D gene. Trimming took 0 bases from V and 2 from J, leaving 7 bases between them. The length of the CDR3 is 14 residues. Germline CDR1 reads ENHRY; CDR2 reads SYGVKD. The CDR3, as DNA: TGTGCCATCAGTGAGTCGGACGGGCAAGAGACCCAGTACTTC. Protein: CAISESDGQETQYF.

The rearrangement uses TRBV7-9 and TRBJ2-7; D unresolved. Trimming took off 4 bases at V and 1 base at J, with 14 bases between the two ends. The CDR3 contains 15 residues. The germline gives CDR1 SEHNR, CDR2 FQNEAQ (reference sequence). CDR3 coding DNA: TGTGCCAGCAGCTCATCATATTCTAATTCCTACGAGCAGTACTTC. It translates to CASSSSYSNSYEQYF.

The chain links TRBV28 to TRBJ1-3; a weak D match, TRBD1 (6 bases). Trimming left V 2 bases short and J 0 bases short, with 11 bases between. The CDR3 has 16 residues. Per germline, CDR1 MDHEN and CDR2 SYDVKM. CDR3 region: CASSLEGVRSGNTIYF. The CDR3 coding sequence is TGTGCCAGCAGTTTAGAGGGGGTCCGCTCTGGAAACACCATATATTTT.

This clone showed up just once. V and J are TRBV6-5 and TRBJ2-7; no firm D call. In germline, CDR1 is MNHEY, CDR2 SVGAGI. V was cut by 0 bases and J by 2 bases, with 11 bases left in between. The CDR3 is 15 residues long. The CDR3 coding sequence is TGTGCCAGCAGTTACTCACTCTCTACAACCTACGAGCAGTACTTC. It specifies CASSYSLSTTYEQYF.

The CDR3 here is CASSTGVGELFF. CDR3 DNA sequence: TGTGCCAGCAGCACGGGGGTCGGGGAGCTGTTTTTT. The rearrangement uses TRBV6-5 and TRBJ2-2; possibly TRBD2 for D (6 bases). Trimming shortened V by 6 bases and J by 7 bases, and 9 bases separated the two germline ends. From germline, CDR1 is MNHEY and CDR2 SVGAGI. This CDR3 spans 12 amino acids.

This chain links TRBV5-1 with TRBJ1-5, with unresolved D. The V and J ends lost 4 bases and 11 bases respectively, with 16 bases between them. Germline CDR1 SGHRS, CDR2 YFSETQ. This CDR3 spans 13 amino acids. The DNA for the CDR3 is TGCGCCAGCAGCCCCGAGGCGTCGGGGACCCAGCATTTT. Its protein is CASSPEASGTQHF.

The V gene is TRBV21-1, the J gene TRBJ1-1. TRBV21-1 is flagged as a pseudogene. The CDR3 has 13 residues. CDR3 protein: CASSKRPCTEAFF. DNA of the CDR3: TGTGCCAGCAGCAAAAGGCCGTGCACTGAAGCTTTCTTT.